This note documents a single T cell receptor (beta chain) sequence. The antigen remains unidentified. The assay was immunoSEQ multiplex PCR, and TCRdb's table has in-frame clones only and misses some. This table has about 350,000 clones, 92% appearing once. The data derive from a study of Ad26.COV2.S vaccination and SARS-CoV-2 variants. Notes on the study in general: Vaccinees and placebo recipients showed similar non-spike TCR breadth. People who got the vaccine had more spike-specific TCR breadth than people who got placebo. It was reported that spike-specific CD8+ and CD4+ T cell responses were substantially broad after vaccination.

V gave up 0 bases and J gave up 0 bases, with 8 bases separating them. Germline lookup yields CDR1 MGHRA and CDR2 YSYEKL. This CDR3 is 15 amino acids long. The specimen was peripheral blood, collected after recovery from COVID-19. V and J are TRBV4-1 and TRBJ1-1; a possible D gene is TRBD1 (5 bases). The receptor was isolated from a human donor who had recovered from COVID-19. The CDR3 protein is CASSQDSGLNTEAFF. CDR3 coding DNA: TGCGCCAGCAGCCAAGATTCAGGGCTGAACACTGAAGCTTTCTTT.